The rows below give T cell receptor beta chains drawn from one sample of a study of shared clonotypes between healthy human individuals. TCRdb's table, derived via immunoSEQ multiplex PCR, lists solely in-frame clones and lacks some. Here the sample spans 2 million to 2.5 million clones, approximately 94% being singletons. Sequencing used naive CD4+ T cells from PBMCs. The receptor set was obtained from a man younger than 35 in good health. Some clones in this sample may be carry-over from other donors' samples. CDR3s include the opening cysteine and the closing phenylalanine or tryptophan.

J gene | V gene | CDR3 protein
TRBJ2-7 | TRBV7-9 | CASSLGLARVTDQYF
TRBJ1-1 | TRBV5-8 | CASTTWDAGNTEAFF
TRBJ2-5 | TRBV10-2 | CASSDRGQETQYF
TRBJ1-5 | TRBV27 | CASSLPIYRGQFGEMPQHF
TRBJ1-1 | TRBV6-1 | CASTPTFTVNTEAFF
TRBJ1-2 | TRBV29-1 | CSVVGTGGNYGYTF
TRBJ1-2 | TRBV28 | CASSPAGPPNYGYTF
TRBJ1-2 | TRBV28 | CASSLFTDYGYTF
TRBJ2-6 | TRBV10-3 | CATGPSLSSGANVLTF
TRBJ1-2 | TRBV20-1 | CSSAATYGYTF
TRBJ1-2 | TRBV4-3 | CASSQVVLTYGYTF
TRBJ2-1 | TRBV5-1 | CASSSRSTGGSYNEQFF
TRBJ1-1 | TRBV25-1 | CASARQGEAFF
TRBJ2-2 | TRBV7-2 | CASLAVPGRTGELFF
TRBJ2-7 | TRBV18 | CASSPQGTEQYF
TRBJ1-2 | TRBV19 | CASSPGTGAAGEYGYTF
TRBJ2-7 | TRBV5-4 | CASSVNGLAAYEQYF
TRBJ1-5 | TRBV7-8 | CASSPTLQPQHF
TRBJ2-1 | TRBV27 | CASTSTYAHNEQFF
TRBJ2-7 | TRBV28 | CASSLGAGRAVYEQYF
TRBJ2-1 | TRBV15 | CATRGDFYNEQFF
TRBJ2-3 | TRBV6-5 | CASNIETGDTQYF
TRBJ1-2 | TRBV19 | CATTYPGQGTTGRGYTF
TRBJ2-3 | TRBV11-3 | CASSLTRTSGSGDTQYF
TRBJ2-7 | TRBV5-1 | CASSLGGVESYEQYF
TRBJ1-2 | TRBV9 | CASSLSNSNYGYTF
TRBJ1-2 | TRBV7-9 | CASSPAGSPGGYTF
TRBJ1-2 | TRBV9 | CASSVVGGGAYGYTF
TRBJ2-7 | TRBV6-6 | CASSYSRGYEQYF
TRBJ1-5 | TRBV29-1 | CSVGQNSNQPQHF
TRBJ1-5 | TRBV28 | CASSLRGQGNQPQHF
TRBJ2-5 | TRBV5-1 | CASRRGQPGQETQYF
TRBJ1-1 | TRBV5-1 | CASSLGSGNTEAFF